The 11 T cell receptor beta chains given below trace back to one sample, sequenced in a study of blood T cells in healthy people across ages. With a J-beta primer mix and a sample-barcoded 5' primer, a second PCR ran about 6 to 11 cycles. One entry per CDR3 protein results from TCRdb running MiXCR on the 5' RACE reads. This sample has about 1,600,000 distinct CDR3 sequences; about 40% occur once, and the top ten carry roughly 7.9%. Material: blood. The origin of the receptors is a woman aged 18-30 years in good health.

This rearrangement joins TRBV7-6 to TRBJ2-1; 8 bases match TRBD2. The germline gives CDR1 SGHVS, CDR2 FNYEAQ. J was trimmed by 1 base and V by 3 bases; bases with no gene match: 8. CDR3 length: 17 residues. The CDR3 reads CASSFRIAGRSYNEQFF. The DNA for the CDR3 is TGTGCCAGCAGCTTCCGGATAGCGGGACGTTCCTACAATGAGCAGTTCTTC.

The chain couples TRBV7-2 to TRBJ1-2, with D possibly TRBD1 on 6 matching bases. The CDR3 is 14 residues long. Germline V lookup: CDR1 SGHTA, CDR2 FQGNSA. Trimming took 5 bases from V and 3 from J, leaving 13 bases between them. The CDR3 loop reads CASSPHRDYYGYTF. The CDR3 DNA follows: TGTGCCAGCAGCCCCCACAGGGATTACTATGGCTACACCTTC.

This clonotype was detected many times. The chain couples TRBV12-3 or TRBV12-4 to TRBJ1-5, with TRBD1 matching over 10 bases. This CDR3 is 14 amino acids long. With 6 bases clipped from V and 4 bases from J, the junction kept 3 bases outside the gene matches. The CDR3 region has the DNA TGTGCCAGCAGCCCGGGACAGGGGAATCAGCCCCAGCATTTT. Translated, it gives CASSPGQGNQPQHF.

The gene calls are TRBV6-5 and TRBJ2-3; TRBD2 matches at 10 bases. The germline CDR1 and CDR2 sequences are MNHEY and SVGAGI. V lost 2 bases, J lost 4 bases, and 9 bases stayed unmatched. CDR3 size: 17 residues. DNA for the CDR3: TGTGCCAGCAGTTACGCCCAAATGGGACTAGCGTCAGATACGCAGTATTTT. Translating it yields CASSYAQMGLASDTQYF.

V gene TRBV20-1 combines with J gene TRBJ1-1; possibly TRBD1 for D (5 bases). CDR1 is DFQATT and CDR2 is SNEGSKA in the germline V gene (reference sequence). The CDR3 is 13 amino acids. With 6 bases removed from V and 1 base from J, the gap between germline ends came to 12 bases. DNA of the CDR3: TGCAGTGCGGTCGGGACGGGGAACACTGAAGCTTTCTTT. Residues: CSAVGTGNTEAFF.

This rearrangement joins TRBV5-6 to TRBJ2-7; TRBD2 matches 8 bases. Losses at the gene ends were 4 bases for V and 0 bases for J; bases not matched to a gene: 15. Looked up from germline, CDR1 is SGHDT and CDR2 is YYEEEE. There are 18 residues in the CDR3. CDR3 region: CASSPTLTSGPPSYEQYF. The CDR3 coding sequence is TGTGCCAGCAGCCCAACTCTAACTAGCGGCCCGCCCTCCTACGAGCAGTACTTC.

The rearrangement uses TRBV7-2 and TRBJ2-1; 9 bases are shared with TRBD2. TRBJ2-7 explains the end of the DNA better; the J call may be wrong. CDR1 and CDR2 from the germline V gene are SGHTA and FQGNSA. The CDR3 covers 15 residues. The CDR3 is CALARRGGKYNEQYF. CDR3 nucleotides: TGTGCTCTGGCCCGGCGGGGGGGCAAATACAATGAGCAGTACTTC.

There are a few counts of this clonotype. V gene TRBV6-5 combines with J gene TRBJ1-2; a possible D gene is TRBD1 (6 bases). This CDR3 region has 14 residues. Germline lookup yields CDR1 MNHEY and CDR2 SVGAGI. The V end was cut by 0 bases, the J end by 8 bases, with 13 bases between. The CDR3 region has the DNA TGTGCCAGCAGTTACTCGCGAGGGGGGAACGGCTACACCTTC. Amino acid sequence: CASSYSRGGNGYTF.

The J gene is TRBJ2-4, the V gene TRBV28; TRBD1 might be the D (8 bases). The CDR3 loop spans 16 amino acids. The V end lost 6 bases, the J end lost 1 base, and 16 bases lay between the germline ends. Germline V CDR1 and CDR2: MDHEN, SYDVKM. The CDR3 DNA reads TGTGCCAGCAGACTACAGGGGGGGAAGGCCAAAAACATTCAGTACTTC. Translating gives CASRLQGGKAKNIQYF.

The chain is built from TRBV7-2 and TRBJ2-7; 7 bases match TRBD1. There are 15 residues in the CDR3. Per germline, CDR1 SGHTA and CDR2 FQGNSA. The ends lost 2 bases at V and 2 bases at J; junction bases unmatched: 6. The CDR3 is CTSSLTRDSTYEQYF. The CDR3 DNA reads TGTACCAGCAGCTTAACCCGGGACAGCACCTACGAGCAGTACTTC.

This chain links TRBV7-9 with TRBJ2-1; D might be TRBD2 (5 bases). The CDR3 length is 11 residues. V was clipped by 6 bases and J by 6 bases, with 6 bases between them. Germline V CDR1 and CDR2: SEHNR, FQNEAQ (reference sequence). CDR3 in amino acids: CASRAVNEQFF. In DNA, the CDR3 is TGTGCCAGCAGAGCGGTCAATGAGCAGTTCTTC.